This record looks at one TCR beta chain sequence and its context. The sample comes from a study of CD8 T cells in Susac syndrome. CD8+ and CD4+ blood T cells underwent TCR beta sequencing. Random hexamers were used to reverse transcribe roughly 0.45 to 1 ug of RNA. TCRdb fed the immunoSEQ multiplex PCR reads into MiXCR, producing one record per CDR3 protein. Here the sample spans about 190,000 distinct CDR3 sequences, over 85% being singletons. The CDR3 has 13 amino acids. The germline V gene has CDR1 LNHDA and CDR2 SQIVND (reference sequence). V was shortened by 5 bases and J by 0 bases, with 5 bases between the two germline ends.

Sequencing was carried out using CD4+ T cells from PBMCs. The clonotype comes from a human donor in good health. The rearrangement links TRBV19 to TRBJ2-1, with D unclear. DNA for the CDR3: TGTGCCAGTAGTTACATCTCCTACAATGAGCAGTTCTTC. It yields the protein CASSYISYNEQFF.